Shown below are 7 T cell receptor beta chains from a single sample sequenced in a study of molecular identifiers for immune sequencing clone quantification. A single record per CDR3 protein comes from TCRdb applying MiXCR to the PCR reads. The data show hundreds of thousands of distinct CDR3 sequences, roughly 27% seen once. The sequencing input was naive CD8+ T cells from blood, with Jurkat cell RNA spiked in. This sample's subset: FACS-sorted CD8+CD4-CCR7+CD45RA+ naive T cells. The receptor set was obtained from a human donor in good health. Some libraries in this study had Jurkat cell RNA spiked in.

This clonotype has only a few counts. The CDR3 nucleotides are TGTGCCAGCAGTGAATTGGTTAGGGACAGGGGTAATCAGCCCCAGCATTTT. Translating gives CASSELVRDRGNQPQHF. The rearrangement uses TRBV2 and TRBJ1-5; the match to TRBD1 covers 10 bases. V was pared by 2 bases and J by 4 bases, with 8 bases of the junction left unmatched. Germline V gene lookup returns CDR1 SNHLY and CDR2 FYNNEI. The CDR3 covers 17 residues.

V usage is TRBV18 and J usage is TRBJ1-2; no clear D gene. Germline CDR1 is KGHSH and CDR2 is LQKENI. The CDR3 is made up of 15 amino acids. V shed 3 bases and J shed 3 bases, with 14 bases lying between them. CDR3 residues: CASSPPGPLHYGYTF. For the CDR3, the DNA is TGTGCCAGCTCACCCCCCGGGCCCCTTCACTATGGCTACACCTTC. Variable domain in full (rest from reference TRBV18 and TRBJ1-2): NAGVMQNPRHLVRRRGQEARLRCSPMKGHSHVYWYRQLPEEGLKFMVYLQKENIIDESGMPKERFSAEFPKEGPSILRIQQVVRGDSAAYFCASSPPGPLHYGYTFGSGTRLTVV.

For this clonotype: The junction does not match germline at one end; this may be a read error. V usage is TRBV5-5 and J usage is TRBJ2-7; D not resolved. CDR1 and CDR2 (germline): SGHKS, YYEKEE (reference sequence). The CDR3 consists of 16 residues. The CDR3 is CAGSLERPRWKYEQYF. Here the CDR3 DNA reads TGTGCCGGCAGCCTGGAGAGGCCTAGATGGAAATACGAGCAGTACTTC.

This clonotype appeared a few times. The CDR3 reads CASSQENRGYQPQHF. CDR3 bases: TGTGCCAGCAGCCAAGAGAACAGGGGCTATCAGCCCCAGCATTTT. This sequence joins TRBV4-2 and TRBJ1-5, with 7 bases fitting TRBD1. The length of the CDR3 is 15 residues. J lost 5 bases, V lost 0 bases, and 4 bases had no gene match. Germline-derived CDR1 and CDR2 are LGHNA and YNFKEQ.

This clonotype was detected many times. The V gene is TRBV4-2, the J gene TRBJ2-3; 12 positions agree with TRBD2. This CDR3 region has 18 residues. Per germline, CDR1 LGHNA and CDR2 YNFKEQ. After removal of 0 bases from V and 2 bases from J, the junction contained 6 bases not matched to a gene. CDR3 coding DNA: TGTGCCAGCAGCCAAGACCGACTAGCGGGGGCCCTCACAGATACGCAGTATTTT. Its protein product is CASSQDRLAGALTDTQYF.

This clonotype appeared a few times. This chain uses TRBV12-3 or TRBV12-4 with TRBJ1-2, with D hard to call. The germline V and J ends were trimmed by 6 bases and 6 bases, with 26 bases remaining between them. This CDR3 has 17 amino acids. The CDR3 here is CASRSVEGREFGNGYTF. DNA for the CDR3: TGTGCCAGCAGATCTGTGGAAGGGAGGGAATTTGGAAATGGCTACACCTTC.

The V gene is TRBV6-2 or TRBV6-3, the J gene TRBJ2-7, with D perhaps TRBD2 (6 bases). Germline lookup yields CDR1 MNHEY and CDR2 SVGEGT. Trimming cost V 7 bases and J 5 bases, with 21 bases left between them. The CDR3 loop spans 15 amino acids. The CDR3 sequence: CASTHARLARDEQYF. CDR3 coding DNA: TGTGCCAGCACCCATGCCCGGCTAGCGCGGGACGAGCAGTACTTC.